The following is a T cell receptor beta chain sequence with its context. With 3 bases clipped from V and 1 base from J, the junction kept 4 bases outside the gene matches. CDR3 length: 15 amino acids. The germline V gene has CDR1 MGHDK and CDR2 SYGVNS. The PCR made use of 60 Vbeta and 13 Jbeta primers. Clones were sequenced by immunoSEQ multiplex PCR, and TCRdb holds only the in-frame ones, with some missing. The table lists some 200,000 clones, 70% to 80% of them singletons. The data belong to a study of cytomegalovirus exposure and HLA in healthy donors. The sample was PBMCs. The chain combines TRBV25-1 with TRBJ2-7; the match to TRBD1 covers 9 bases. The TCR comes from a woman between 55 and 75 years old in good health and CMV-seropositive. The CDR3, as DNA: TGTGCCAGCAGTGATCCCGGGACAGGGTCCTACGAGCAGTACTTC. As protein: CASSDPGTGSYEQYF.